The 3 T cell receptor beta chains presented below share a single source sample, sequenced in a study of blood T cell repertoires in COVID-19. Some clones are missing from TCRdb's copy, which holds only in-frame ones; the method was immunoSEQ multiplex PCR. The sample contains nearly 110,000 clones, roughly 80% of which appear only once. The specimen sequenced was peripheral blood. Receptor source: a woman aged 55 to 70 with acute or convalescent COVID-19.

The chain recombines TRBV13 with TRBJ2-3, with TRBD2 matching 12 bases. The V segment lost 5 bases and the J segment 5 bases; nucleotides outside the gene matches: 8. The CDR3 is 16 residues long. CDR1 and CDR2 (germline): PRHDT, FYEKMQ (reference sequence). CDR3 amino acids: CASSPRLAGVLDTQYF. CDR3 in DNA: TGTGCCAGCAGCCCAAGACTAGCGGGAGTTCTAGATACGCAGTATTTT.

The chain couples TRBV9 to TRBJ1-1, with 9 bases aligning to TRBD1. The CDR3 is 16 residues long. V shed 1 base, J shed 2 bases, and the junction held 6 bases outside the gene matches. Germline V lookup: CDR1 SGDLS, CDR2 YYNGEE. CDR3 coding DNA: TGTGCCAGCAGCGTAACTTCGGGACAGGGAAACACTGAAGCTTTCTTT. Amino acids: CASSVTSGQGNTEAFF.

The chain recombines TRBV5-4 with TRBJ1-2, with 7 bases aligning to TRBD1. This CDR3 spans 14 amino acids. J was trimmed by 4 bases and V by 3 bases; bases with no gene match: 6. The germline CDR1 and CDR2 sequences are SGHNT and YYREEE (reference sequence). CDR3 bases: TGTGCCAGCAGCTCCCAGACAGGGACCTATGGCTACACCTTC. Translating it yields CASSSQTGTYGYTF.